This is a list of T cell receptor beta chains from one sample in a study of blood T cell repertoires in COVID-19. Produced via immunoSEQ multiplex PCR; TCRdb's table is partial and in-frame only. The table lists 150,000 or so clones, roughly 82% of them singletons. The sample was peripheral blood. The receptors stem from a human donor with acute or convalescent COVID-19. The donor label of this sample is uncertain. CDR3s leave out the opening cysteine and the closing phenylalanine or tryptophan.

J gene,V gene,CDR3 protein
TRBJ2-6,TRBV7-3,ASSPSVSGANVLT
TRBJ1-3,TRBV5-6,ASSLEPDRALWGNTIY
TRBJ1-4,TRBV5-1,ASSLATGTTNEKLF
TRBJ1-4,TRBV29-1,SVGRTSGNANEKLF
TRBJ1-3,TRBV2,ASSERTGQSDTIY
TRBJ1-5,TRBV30,AWGNKWSQPQH
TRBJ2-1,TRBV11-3,ASSSQGEQF
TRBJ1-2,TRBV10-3,AISNTVTNYGYT
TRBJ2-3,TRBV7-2,ASSSWTSGRTDTQY
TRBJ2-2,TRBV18,ASSPNGKVGSTGELF
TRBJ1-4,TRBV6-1,ASSERQNEKLF
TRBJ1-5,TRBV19,ASSIQTYSNQPQH
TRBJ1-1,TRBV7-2,ASSLELVRGARAF
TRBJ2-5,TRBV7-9,ASSLVLRRSQY
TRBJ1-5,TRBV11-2,ASSLLGDSNQPQH
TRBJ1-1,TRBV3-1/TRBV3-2,ASSHRGATEAF
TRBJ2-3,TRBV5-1,ASSTGTGSDTQY
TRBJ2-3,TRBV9,ASSVERGASDTQY